Following are 24 T cell receptor beta chains from one sample sequenced in a study of STAT5B mutations in CD4+ large granular lymphocyte leukemia. Only in-frame clones appear in the TCRdb table, and some are missing; sequencing was by immunoSEQ multiplex PCR. The repertoire includes tens of thousands of clones, around four fifths of them detected once, and approximately 6% sits in the top ten. Sequenced input: CD4+ T cells from blood buffy coats. These receptors were collected from a human donor in good health.

The chain couples TRBV10-3 to TRBJ2-1; 9 bases align to TRBD1. The germline gives CDR1 ENHRY, CDR2 SYGVKD. The CDR3 sequence is 11 residues long. After removal of 10 bases from V and 8 bases from J, the junction contained 3 bases not matched to a gene. The CDR3 region is CATRTGDEQFF. The CDR3 DNA reads TGTGCCACCCGGACAGGGGATGAGCAGTTCTTC.

This chain connects TRBV19 to TRBJ1-1; D possibly corresponds to TRBD1 (5 bases). Deletions cut 10 bases from V and 5 bases from J, with 17 bases between. The CDR3 totals 13 residues. Germline assignment: CDR1 LNHDA and CDR2 SQIVND (reference sequence). The DNA for the CDR3 is TGTGCCACAACAAGGGGAGGCGGGACTGAAGCTTTCTTT. The encoded protein is CATTRGGGTEAFF.

The V call is TRBV5-1, the J call TRBJ2-3, with TRBD2 matching over 9 bases. The germline gives CDR1 SGHRS, CDR2 YFSETQ. V lost 3 bases to trimming and J lost 9 bases; unmatched junction nucleotides: 8. The CDR3 runs to 14 residues. The CDR3 sequence is CASSSSAGGETQYF. In nucleotides, the CDR3 is TGCGCCAGCAGCTCCTCAGCGGGGGGAGAAACGCAGTATTTT.

The chain couples TRBV5-1 to TRBJ2-5; 10 bases are shared with TRBD1. From germline, CDR1 is SGHRS and CDR2 YFSETQ. J lost 5 bases, V lost 0 bases, and 4 bases had no gene match. The CDR3 is 15 amino acids. Here the CDR3 reads CASSLGQGALETQYF. In DNA form, the CDR3 reads TGCGCCAGCAGCTTGGGACAGGGGGCTCTGGAGACCCAGTACTTC.

The chain employs TRBV7-2 and TRBJ2-1, with D perhaps TRBD1 or TRBD2 (5 bases each). Germline V gives CDR1 SGHTA, CDR2 FQGNSA. The CDR3 has 15 residues. Between the trimmed V and J ends, which lost 4 bases and 7 bases, there was a span of 17 bases. The CDR3 protein is CASSSGTTAPNEQFF. Written as DNA, the CDR3 is TGTGCCAGCAGCTCCGGGACCACGGCGCCGAATGAGCAGTTCTTC.

The V and J genes are TRBV28 and TRBJ2-7; TRBD1 agrees at 9 bases. The germline CDR1 and CDR2 sequences are MDHEN and SYDVKM. This CDR3 has 13 amino acids. J was trimmed by 9 bases and V by 5 bases; bases with no gene match: 8. CDR3 in DNA: TGTGCCAGCAGTGGGGACAGGGCCCGTGGGCAGTACGTC. Protein product: CASSGDRARGQYV.

The V gene is TRBV19, the J gene TRBJ2-2, with D maybe TRBD1 (6 bases). This CDR3 is built from 15 residues. Germline V gives CDR1 LNHDA, CDR2 SQIVND (reference sequence). V lost 7 bases and J lost 2, with 14 bases in between. This CDR3 reads CASTFGGGNTGELFF. In DNA form, the CDR3 reads TGTGCCAGTACCTTTGGTGGGGGCAACACCGGGGAGCTGTTTTTT. Full variable domain (remainder filled in from reference TRBV19 and TRBJ2-2): DGGITQSPKYLFRKEGQNVTLSCEQNLNHDAMYWYRQDPGQGLRLIYYSQIVNDFQKGDIAEGYSVSREKKESFPLTVTSAQKNPTAFYLCASTFGGGNTGELFFGEGSRLTVL.

Only a few counts were recorded for this clone. This sequence joins TRBV7-2 and TRBJ1-2; D is unresolved. Germline V CDR1 and CDR2: SGHTA, FQGNSA. Trimming cost V 5 bases and J 2 bases, with 12 bases left between them. There are 14 residues in the CDR3. CDR3 in amino acids: CASSQRPTNYGYTF. In DNA form, the CDR3 reads TGTGCCAGCAGCCAGAGACCCACGAACTATGGCTACACCTTC.

The genes are TRBV5-1 and TRBJ1-1; D ambiguous. CDR1 is SGHRS, CDR2 YFSETQ, per germline. V lost 3 bases and J lost 5, with 11 bases in between. The CDR3 has 13 amino acids. The chain's CDR3 is CASSSLGRTEAFF. CDR3 in DNA: TGCGCCAGCAGCTCCCTAGGCAGAACTGAAGCTTTCTTT.

This chain links TRBV29-1 with TRBJ2-3; D is unclear. This CDR3 is 16 amino acids long. Germline loops: CDR1 SQVTM, CDR2 ANQGSEA. V dropped 6 bases and J dropped 0 bases, with 19 bases sitting between them. CDR3 DNA: TGCAGCGTCAGCCAAATGCTCGCGTCAAGCACAGATACGCAGTATTTT. Translating it yields CSVSQMLASSTDTQYF.

The V call is TRBV2, the J call TRBJ1-1, with a possible D match to TRBD1 (5 bases). The V gene's germline CDR1 is SNHLY and CDR2 FYNNEI. Trimming removed 8 bases at V and 1 base at J, with 11 bases between. The CDR3 totals 13 residues. This CDR3 is CASRTGTNTEAFF. The CDR3 nucleotides read TGTGCCAGCCGGACTGGGACGAACACTGAAGCTTTCTTT.

This clone appeared a few times. The chain uses TRBV27 and TRBJ2-2; the match to TRBD2 covers 7 bases. With 10 bases clipped from V and 3 bases from J, the junction kept 8 bases outside the gene matches. Germline lookup yields CDR1 MNHEY and CDR2 SMNVEV (reference sequence). This CDR3 contains 14 residues. The CDR3 is CATRRGDYTGELFF. The CDR3 coding sequence is TGTGCCACCCGTCGGGGGGATTACACCGGGGAGCTGTTTTTT.

The chain is built from TRBV9 and TRBJ1-2; a weak D match, TRBD1 (5 bases). Germline values: CDR1 SGDLS, CDR2 YYNGEE. V lost 0 bases to trimming and J lost 3 bases, with 9 bases between them. The CDR3 covers 14 residues. The CDR3 coding sequence is TGTGCCAGCAGCGTAGAGGAAGGGGACTATGGCTACACCTTC. Its protein product is CASSVEEGDYGYTF.

The genes are TRBV7-2 and TRBJ2-3; TRBD2 agrees at 7 bases. The CDR3 length is 16 residues. Germline trimming cut 4 bases from V and 2 bases from J; bases unmatched to any gene: 9. The V gene's germline CDR1 is SGHTA and CDR2 FQGNSA. CDR3 nucleotide sequence: TGTGCCAGCAGCTCCCCCGTCGGGGGGTACACAGATACGCAGTATTTT. This codes for CASSSPVGGYTDTQYF.

The chain carries TRBV7-9 and TRBJ1-1, with TRBD1 matching 7 bases. The CDR3 consists of 17 residues. V lost 1 base and J lost 0; bases outside the gene matches: 8. The germline CDR1 and CDR2 sequences are SEHNR and FQNEAQ (reference sequence). The CDR3 here is CASSLGGTVGLNTEAFF. The CDR3 DNA follows: TGTGCCAGCAGCTTAGGTGGGACAGTAGGATTGAACACTGAAGCTTTCTTT.

Regarding this clone: The same CDR3 can be traced to other DNA sequences in this sample. The chain recombines TRBV7-2 with TRBJ2-5; 9 bases agree with TRBD2. Germline CDR1 and CDR2: SGHTA and FQGNSA. The CDR3 consists of 13 residues. V shed 3 bases and J 5 bases; nucleotides not matched to a gene: 1. The CDR3 loop is CASSFSGGETQYF. Written as DNA, the CDR3 is TGTGCCAGCAGCTTCAGCGGGGGGGAGACCCAGTACTTC.

The genes are TRBV11-2 and TRBJ1-4, with no clear D. Trimming pared 8 bases from V and 3 bases from J, leaving 10 bases between. The CDR3 runs to 13 residues. The germline V gene encodes CDR1 SGHAT and CDR2 FQNNGV. This CDR3 reads CASGHLPNEKLFF. CDR3 DNA sequence: TGTGCCAGCGGCCATCTTCCTAATGAAAAACTGTTTTTT.

The rearrangement joins TRBV5-6 to TRBJ2-3, with unresolved D. The CDR3 runs 11 residues. The V end lost 3 bases, the J end lost 4 bases, and 3 bases lay between the germline ends. Germline-derived CDR1 and CDR2 are SGHDT and YYEEEE. The CDR3 nucleotides read TGTGCCAGCAGCTGGTCAGATACGCAGTATTTT. Translation: CASSWSDTQYF.

There are a few counts of this clone. The chain has TRBV18 and TRBJ2-7; D remains ambiguous. Trimming pared 3 bases from V and 0 bases from J, leaving 6 bases between. From germline, CDR1 is KGHSH and CDR2 LQKENI. The CDR3 is made up of 13 amino acids. The DNA for the CDR3 is TGTGCCAGCTCACCGTCAGGCTCCTACGAGCAGTACGTC. This codes for CASSPSGSYEQYV.

The chain uses TRBV4-3 and TRBJ2-2, with D perhaps matching TRBD1 (6 bases). Germline V gene lookup returns CDR1 LGHNA and CDR2 YSLEER. The V and J ends lost 1 base and 8 bases respectively, with 14 bases between them. The CDR3 length is 15 residues. The CDR3 reads CASSQGSRGGGELFF. CDR3 sequence (DNA): TGCGCCAGCAGCCAAGGGTCCAGGGGTGGGGGGGAGCTGTTTTTT.

This clone came up a few times. The chain recombines TRBV4-3 with TRBJ1-1, with D unresolved. CDR1 and CDR2 from the germline V gene are LGHNA and YSLEER. The germline V and J ends were trimmed by 1 base and 1 base, with 13 bases remaining between them. This CDR3 spans 16 amino acids. The CDR3 DNA is TGCGCCAGCAGCCAAGGGTTGGGGTTGGGGAACACTGAAGCTTTCTTT. Encoded protein: CASSQGLGLGNTEAFF.

The gene calls are TRBV19 and TRBJ2-3; 10 positions match TRBD2. The CDR3 consists of 21 residues. V lost 4 bases, J lost 3 bases, and 22 bases stayed unmatched. From germline, CDR1 is LNHDA and CDR2 SQIVND (reference sequence). The CDR3: CASSTPRSSGGPSRITDTQYF. The CDR3 DNA reads TGTGCCAGTAGTACTCCCCGATCTAGCGGGGGCCCCTCGAGGATTACAGATACGCAGTATTTT.

The V gene is TRBV19, the J gene TRBJ2-1; 10 bases match TRBD2. This CDR3 region has 15 residues. Germline CDR1 LNHDA, CDR2 SQIVND (reference sequence). Unmatched junction bases numbered 1, after V lost 3 bases and J lost 2 bases. CDR3 amino acids: CASSITSGAYNEQFF. The CDR3 region has the DNA TGTGCCAGTAGTATCACTAGCGGGGCCTACAATGAGCAGTTCTTC.

This chain joins TRBV4-1 and TRBJ2-2; D tentatively fits TRBD1 or TRBD2 (5 bases each). Germline V gene lookup returns CDR1 MGHRA and CDR2 YSYEKL. CDR3 length: 15 residues. The germline V and J ends were trimmed by 10 bases and 3 bases, with 18 bases remaining between them. CDR3 sequence reads: CATSQSGGDTGELFF. The CDR3 nucleotides read TGCGCCACCTCCCAAAGTGGGGGAGACACCGGGGAGCTGTTTTTT.